The sequence of this TCR beta chain was determined in a study of T cells in women clearing cervical HPV infection (dated by TCRdb to 2016 to 2019). Regarding the research as a whole: The cases were 20 to 30 women with histologically confirmed HPV16-related CIN3 or worse, and 2 of those women had invasive cancers. Cases and controls were matched on year of sample collection and on age within five years. HLA typing was available for only a few women, so HLA type could not be excluded as a confounder. In the parent cohort, about 10,000 women aged 18 or older were enrolled in Guanacaste, Costa Rica, during 1993 to 1994 and then followed for under 8 years. Among cases, blood sampling came a median of approximately 150 days after lesion detection, with an interquartile range of about 85 to 220 days. Blood from cases was collected at the visit at which the lesion was first identified, whereas blood from controls was collected once infection was no longer detected. Median age was roughly 35 years in cases versus over 37 in controls, and baseline characteristics did not differ significantly. The controls were 25 or so women whose single incident HPV16 infection cleared within 12 months with no development of precancer or cancer. The exploratory proof-of-principle case-control study was nested within the Guanacaste HPV Natural History Study in Costa Rica and compared TCR repertoires across cervical HPV16 outcomes. Five blinded duplicates per group were added as quality controls, giving around 60 samples: 50 or so participants and about ten replicates. Broad study findings and their caveats: By combining richness with V gene abundances, random forest classifiers separated cases from controls with an estimated AUC of roughly 0.84. TCR repertoire richness was significantly higher in CIN3+ cases than in controls across sequencing depths, while evenness did not differ. Because the number of T cells per sample was unknown, the richness differences could reflect varying T-cell content rather than repertoire biology. Whether associations preceded infection or resulted from infection could not be shown with the cross-sectional design, and effector/memory subsets and HPV-specific T cells were not isolated. Cases had lower TRBV6-7 relative abundance than controls (about 0.099% versus 0.16%; Bonferroni P = 0.0008).

Concerning this clone itself: The antigen it binds to is not known. The read ends 3 residues before the CDR3 terminus; that terminus is restored from the germline J gene.

Using the immunoSEQ assay, multiplex PCR amplified TCR beta CDR3 regions from an average of around 1,300 ng of genomic DNA per sample. Primer bias was corrected in the assay by using a complete synthetic TCR repertoire to establish an amplification baseline. The amplicons were sequenced on the Illumina platform. The original pipeline was this. Sequences were error-corrected by clustering with frequency ratios and a modified nearest-neighbor algorithm, then analyzed in the immunoSEQ Analyzer with IMGT gene definitions. At each rarefaction depth, TCR richness and evenness were averaged across 20 rarefaction repeats, and samples with fewer sequences than that depth were excluded. V, D and J gene relative abundances were compared between groups with Wilcoxon rank sum tests, applying FDR correction. For the blinded duplicates, the intraclass correlation was 90% to 97% for TCR richness and averaged 76.4% across roughly 65 gene segments. TCRdb holds this immuneACCESS table with in-frame rearrangements only. Some clones are missing; in checked studies, unresolved V genes explain under half, and the rest has no known cause. For V, J and clone size, that table is used; D and trimming come from the DNA. This sample's clone table shows roughly 32,000 clones. Roughly 3.6% of the sample goes to the ten largest clones.

The germline V gene (reference sequence) supplies CDR1 LNHDA and CDR2 SQIVND. From the cysteine up to the phenylalanine, the CDR3 has a length of 15 residues. The DNA shown is the part of the CDR3 that was read: 36 bases, in frame from base 1. V was cut back by 7 bases and J by 3 bases, leaving a gap of 18 bases between them. Every participant had a single incident cervical HPV16 infection, and prevalent HPV16 infections were excluded. Cervical HPV DNA was detected by MY09/MY11 PCR, and genotyping was performed by dot-blot hybridization. About 15 mL of heparinized blood were centrifuged, and the buffy coat was aliquoted, frozen at -30°C, then stored at -80°C. QIAGEN kits were used to extract genomic DNA from the buffy coat specimens.

The chain employs TRBV19 and TRBJ1-1; no D gene can be assigned with confidence. The TCR comes from a woman between 18 and 75 years old with a cervical HPV16 infection that either progressed to CIN3+ or cleared (not recorded which). The sample taken for sequencing was blood buffy coat. CDR3 bases read: TGTGCCAGTAAGGCGAGGGCCCAAGCGGACACTGAA. The resulting protein is CASKARAQADTE. The full CDR3 sequence reads CASKARAQADTEAFF.